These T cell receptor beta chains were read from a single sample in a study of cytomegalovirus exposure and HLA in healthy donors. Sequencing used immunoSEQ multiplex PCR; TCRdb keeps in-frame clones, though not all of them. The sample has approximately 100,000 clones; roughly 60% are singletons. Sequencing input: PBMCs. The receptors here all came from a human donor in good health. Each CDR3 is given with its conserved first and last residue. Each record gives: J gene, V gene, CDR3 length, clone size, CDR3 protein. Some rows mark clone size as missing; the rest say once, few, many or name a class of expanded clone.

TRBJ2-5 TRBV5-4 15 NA CASSPKQGIRETQYF
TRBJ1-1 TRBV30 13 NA CAWRRQKNTEAFF
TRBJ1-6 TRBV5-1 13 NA CASSLTVNSPLHF
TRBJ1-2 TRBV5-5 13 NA CASSYTGEVGYTF
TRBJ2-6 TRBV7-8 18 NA CASSVASGGASGANVLTF
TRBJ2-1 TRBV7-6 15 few CASSLGWGGIHEQFF
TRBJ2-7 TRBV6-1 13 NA CASSERSPYEQYF
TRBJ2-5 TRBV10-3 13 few CAISKRGEETQYF
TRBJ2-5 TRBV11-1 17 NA CASSSQFYRGGKETQYF
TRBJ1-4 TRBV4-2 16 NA CASSTRDSATNEKLFF
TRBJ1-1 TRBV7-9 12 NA CASSLRQPKAFF
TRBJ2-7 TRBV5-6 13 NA CASSLSRVYEQYF
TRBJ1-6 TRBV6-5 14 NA CASSYVAGAGALHF
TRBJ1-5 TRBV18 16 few CASSPRRDALNQPQHF
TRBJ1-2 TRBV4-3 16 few CASSLRRTGVDYGYTF
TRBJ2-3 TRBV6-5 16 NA CASSYTQRGGTDTQYF
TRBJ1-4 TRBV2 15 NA CASSETGTDNEKLFF
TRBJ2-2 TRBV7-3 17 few CASSSGGRSARTGELFF
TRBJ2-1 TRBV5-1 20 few CASSTGLAGGPSSSYNEQFF
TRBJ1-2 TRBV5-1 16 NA CASSSTTPRITYGYTF
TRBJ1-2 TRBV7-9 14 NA CASSQIVAGGGYTF
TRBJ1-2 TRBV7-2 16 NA CASSPSRGRRGYGYTF
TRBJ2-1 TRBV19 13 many CASSRQTSPEQFF
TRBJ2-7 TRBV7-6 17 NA CASSLWAPGTADRSQYF
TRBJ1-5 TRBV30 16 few CAWSPNSSGGHQPQHF
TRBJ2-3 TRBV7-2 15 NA CASSFGGGFTDTQYF
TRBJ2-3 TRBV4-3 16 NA CASSQEGGGFTDTQYF
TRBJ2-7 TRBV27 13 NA CASGDRGTYEQYF
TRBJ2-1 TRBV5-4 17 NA CASSLLGVAGVYNEQFF
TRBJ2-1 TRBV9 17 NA CASSARLAGGPINEQFF
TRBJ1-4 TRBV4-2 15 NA CASSQPGTGREKLFF
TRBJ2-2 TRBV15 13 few CATSRASGKELFF
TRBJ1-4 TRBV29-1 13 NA CSVRRQLNEKLFF
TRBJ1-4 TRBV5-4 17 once CASSLEAGFGTNEKLFF
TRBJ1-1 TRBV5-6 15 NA CASSSQTGGGTEAFF
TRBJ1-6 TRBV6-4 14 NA CASSTGTGYSPLHF
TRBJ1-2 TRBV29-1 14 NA CSGLGDSLLTGYTF
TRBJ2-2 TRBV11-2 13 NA CASSPLLTGELFF
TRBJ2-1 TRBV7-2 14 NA CASTGMSSYNEQFF
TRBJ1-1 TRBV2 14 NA CASRRQGASYEAFF
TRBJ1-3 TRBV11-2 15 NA CASSLVGGRGNTIYF
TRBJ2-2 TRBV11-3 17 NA CASSLGRMTSGTGELFF
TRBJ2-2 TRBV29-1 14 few CSARESSGAGELFF
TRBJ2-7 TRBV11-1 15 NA CASSLAGTDGYEQYF
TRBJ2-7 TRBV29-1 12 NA CSVEDKGYEQYF
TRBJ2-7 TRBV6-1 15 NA CASPAGPPRHYEQYF
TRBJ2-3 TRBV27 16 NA CASSGVLQTSTDTQYF
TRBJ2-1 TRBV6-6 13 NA CASGASSYNEQFF
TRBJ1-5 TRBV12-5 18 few CASGLVMWDRESNQPQHF
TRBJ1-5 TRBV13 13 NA CASSPGIHQPQHF
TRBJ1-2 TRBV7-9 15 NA CASSASIKANYGYTF
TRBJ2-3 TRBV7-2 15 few CASSLVAGSTDTQYF
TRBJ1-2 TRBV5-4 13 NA CASSFRGARGYTF
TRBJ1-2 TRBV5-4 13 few CASSGGTGYGYTF
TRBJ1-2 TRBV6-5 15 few CASSYAGRREYGYTF